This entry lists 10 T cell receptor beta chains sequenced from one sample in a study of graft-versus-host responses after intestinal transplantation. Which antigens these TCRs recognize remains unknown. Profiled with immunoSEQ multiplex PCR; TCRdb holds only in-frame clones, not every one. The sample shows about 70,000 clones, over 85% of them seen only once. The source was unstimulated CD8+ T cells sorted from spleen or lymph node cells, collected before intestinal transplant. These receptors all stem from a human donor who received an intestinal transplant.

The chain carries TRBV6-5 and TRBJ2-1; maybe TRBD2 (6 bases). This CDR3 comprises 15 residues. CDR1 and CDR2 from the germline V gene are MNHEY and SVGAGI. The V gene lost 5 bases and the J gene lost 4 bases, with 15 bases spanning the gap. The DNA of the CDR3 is TGTGCCAGCAGTGCCCCGGGGGAGGAATACAATGAGCAGTTCTTC. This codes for CASSAPGEEYNEQFF.

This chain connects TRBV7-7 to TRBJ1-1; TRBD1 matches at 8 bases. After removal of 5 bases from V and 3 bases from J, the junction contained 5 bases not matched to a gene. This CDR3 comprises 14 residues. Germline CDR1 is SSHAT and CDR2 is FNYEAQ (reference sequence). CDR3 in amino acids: CASSPGGSDTEAFF. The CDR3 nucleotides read TGTGCCAGCAGCCCAGGGGGCTCTGACACTGAAGCTTTCTTT.

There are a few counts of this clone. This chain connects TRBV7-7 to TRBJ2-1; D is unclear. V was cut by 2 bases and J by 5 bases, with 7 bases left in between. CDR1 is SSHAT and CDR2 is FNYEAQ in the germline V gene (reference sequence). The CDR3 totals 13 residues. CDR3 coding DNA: TGTGCCAGCAGCTTAAGGGCAGACAATGAGCAGTTCTTC. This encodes CASSLRADNEQFF. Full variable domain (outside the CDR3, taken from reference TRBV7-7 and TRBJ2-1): GAGVSQSPRYKVTKRGQDVTLRCDPISSHATLYWYQQALGQGPEFLTYFNYEAQPDKSGLPSDRFSAERPEGSISTLTIQRTEQRDSAMYRCASSLRADNEQFFGPGTRLTVL.

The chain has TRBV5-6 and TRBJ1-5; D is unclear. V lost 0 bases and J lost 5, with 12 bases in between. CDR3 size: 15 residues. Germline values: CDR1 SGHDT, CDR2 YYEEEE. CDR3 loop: CASSLGPTGYQPQHF. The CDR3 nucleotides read TGTGCCAGCAGCTTGGGCCCGACTGGATATCAGCCCCAGCATTTT.

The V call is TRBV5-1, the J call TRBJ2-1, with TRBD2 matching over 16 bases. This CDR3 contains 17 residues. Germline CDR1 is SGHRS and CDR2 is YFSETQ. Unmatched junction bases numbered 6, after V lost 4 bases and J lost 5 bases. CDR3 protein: CASSDGTSGRANNEQFF. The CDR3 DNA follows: TGCGCCAGCAGCGACGGGACTAGCGGGAGGGCCAACAATGAGCAGTTCTTC.

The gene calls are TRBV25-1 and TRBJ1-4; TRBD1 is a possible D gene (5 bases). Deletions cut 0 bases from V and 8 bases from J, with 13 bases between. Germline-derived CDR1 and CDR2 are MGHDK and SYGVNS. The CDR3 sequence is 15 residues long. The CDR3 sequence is CASSEYRVRGEKLFF. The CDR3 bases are TGTGCCAGCAGTGAATACAGGGTCCGGGGGGAAAAACTGTTTTTT.

CDR3: CASSVAGRSYNEQFF. The DNA for the CDR3 is TGTGCCAGCAGCGTAGCGGGCCGCTCCTACAATGAGCAGTTCTTC. The genes are TRBV9 and TRBJ2-1; no clear D gene. Trimming left V 0 bases short and J 0 bases short, with 7 bases between. Germline CDR1 reads SGDLS; CDR2 reads YYNGEE. The CDR3 runs 15 residues.

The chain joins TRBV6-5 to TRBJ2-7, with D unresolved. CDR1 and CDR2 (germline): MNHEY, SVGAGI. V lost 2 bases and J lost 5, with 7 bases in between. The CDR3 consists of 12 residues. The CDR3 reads CASSYRNDEQYF. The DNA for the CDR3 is TGTGCCAGCAGTTACCGAAACGACGAGCAGTACTTC.

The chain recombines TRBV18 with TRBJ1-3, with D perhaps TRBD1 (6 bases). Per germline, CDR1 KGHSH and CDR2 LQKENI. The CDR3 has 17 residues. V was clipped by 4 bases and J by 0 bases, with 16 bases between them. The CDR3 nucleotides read TGTGCCAGCTCACGCACCTCGGGACATAGCTCTGGAAACACCATATATTTT. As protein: CASSRTSGHSSGNTIYF.

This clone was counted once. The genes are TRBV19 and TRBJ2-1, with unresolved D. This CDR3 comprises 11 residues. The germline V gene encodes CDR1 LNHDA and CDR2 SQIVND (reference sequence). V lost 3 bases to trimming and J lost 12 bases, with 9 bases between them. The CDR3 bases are TGTGCCAGTAGTATGGGCGGTGGGCAGTTCTTC. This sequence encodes CASSMGGGQFF.